This T cell receptor (beta chain) derives from a study of T cells in Graves' hyperthyroidism and ophthalmopathy. The wider study: The initial diagnosis was the point when peripheral blood was collected, ahead of any treatment. Study-wide results and limits: The model anticipated ophthalmopathy a median about 7.1 months pre-onset.

Patients affected by ophthalmopathy presented a Clinical Activity Score of at least 3, a NOSPECS grade of at least 4, and disease duration below 3 months. Exclusion followed for patients with uncontrolled infection, other autoimmune disease, pregnancy or lactation. TCR beta CDR3 region amplification was performed from RNA transcripts. With the HTBI primer set, the TCR CDR3 went through a first round of RT-PCR. One entry per CDR3 protein, called by TCRdb with MiXCR from the multiplex PCR reads. The sample holds hundreds of thousands of distinct CDR3 sequences; approximately 14% are singletons and the top ten take about 3.9%. The CDR3 contains 17 residues. The germline V gene has CDR1 MDHEN and CDR2 SYDVKM. V shed 7 bases, J shed 7 bases, and the junction held 18 bases outside the gene matches. In this sample, this clonotype turned up many times. Antigen unknown.

The chain has TRBV28 and TRBJ2-7; 11 nucleotides agree with TRBD1. This sequence originates from a middle-aged woman with Graves' ophthalmopathy. Sequencing was done on a sample of blood. The CDR3 reads CASTHRVVGQGAREQYF. Here the CDR3 DNA reads TGTGCCAGCACCCACAGGGTGGTCGGACAGGGGGCGCGTGAGCAGTACTTC.